The 26 T cell receptor beta chains given below trace back to one sample, sequenced in a study of blood T cell repertoires in COVID-19 (dated by TCRdb to 2018 to 2020). Library method: the immunoSEQ multiplex PCR assay. TCRdb holds this immuneACCESS table with in-frame rearrangements only. Some clones are missing; in checked studies, unresolved V genes explain under half, and the rest has no known cause. The sample table lists about 99,000 clones, about four fifths of them with a count of one. Roughly 18% of the sample is in the top ten clones. The sequenced sample consisted of peripheral blood. The receptors shown here come from a woman of 80 years or more with active or convalescent COVID-19.

This chain joins TRBV7-2 and TRBJ2-1; D gene uncertain. The germline V and J ends were trimmed by 2 bases and 7 bases, with 9 bases remaining between them. This CDR3 spans 13 amino acids. Germline V lookup: CDR1 SGHTA, CDR2 FQGNSA. CDR3 sequence (DNA): TGTGCCAGCAGCTTATTCAGGCGAAATGAGCAGTTCTTC. Protein: CASSLFRRNEQFF.

V and J are TRBV2 and TRBJ2-1; D call uncertain. Germline values: CDR1 SNHLY, CDR2 FYNNEI. V was trimmed by 5 bases and J by 3 bases, leaving 8 bases between them. This CDR3 has 13 residues. The CDR3 DNA reads TGTGCCAGCAGTTCGGGTGGCTACAATGAGCAGTTCTTC. Amino acid sequence: CASSSGGYNEQFF.

The sample holds a few counts of this clone. The chain couples TRBV19 to TRBJ1-1, with D maybe TRBD1 (6 bases). The V end was cut by 0 bases, the J end by 5 bases, with 16 bases between. CDR3 size: 16 residues. Germline V lookup: CDR1 LNHDA, CDR2 SQIVND (reference sequence). CDR3: CASSIDRGRGVTEAFF. CDR3 nucleotide sequence: TGTGCCAGTAGTATAGACAGGGGCAGGGGAGTTACTGAAGCTTTCTTT.

This clone was detected only a few times. The chain couples TRBV6-5 to TRBJ2-5; D remains ambiguous. The CDR3 is made up of 12 amino acids. V lost 0 bases and J lost 7, with 6 bases in between. CDR1 is MNHEY, CDR2 SVGAGI, per germline. The CDR3 DNA follows: TGTGCCAGCAGTTACTCTTCAGGGACCCAGTACTTC. Its protein product is CASSYSSGTQYF.

This chain joins TRBV6-1 and TRBJ2-3, with D maybe TRBD2 (5 bases). This CDR3 has 17 residues. V lost 2 bases and J 4 bases, leaving 19 bases between the germline ends. Germline lookup yields CDR1 MNHNS and CDR2 SASEGT. CDR3 region: CASSETVLAQKADTQYF. The CDR3 coding sequence is TGTGCCAGCAGTGAAACGGTGCTAGCTCAGAAAGCAGATACGCAGTATTTT.

The rearrangement uses TRBV6-1 and TRBJ2-7, with 13 bases that match TRBD2. Looked up from germline, CDR1 is MNHNS and CDR2 is SASEGT. The CDR3 spans 17 residues. Trimming took 1 base from V and 4 from J; bases not matched to a gene: 7. Written as DNA, the CDR3 is TGTGCCAGCAGTGAAGAGGTGACTAGCGGGGGGCCTTACGAGCAGTACTTC. This gives the protein CASSEEVTSGGPYEQYF.

The V and J genes are TRBV2 and TRBJ2-7; 12 bases align to TRBD2. CDR1 and CDR2 (germline): SNHLY, FYNNEI. CDR3 length: 15 amino acids. Trimming at V came to 7 bases and at J to 3 bases, leaving 7 bases not matched to a gene. CDR3: CASTPRTSGNYEQYF. CDR3 DNA: TGTGCCAGCACTCCACGGACTAGCGGGAACTACGAGCAGTACTTC.

The rearrangement uses TRBV6-5 and TRBJ2-1, with 7 bases that match TRBD2. The CDR3 is 15 amino acids. Unmatched junction bases numbered 5, after V lost 6 bases and J lost 0 bases. From germline, CDR1 is MNHEY and CDR2 SVGAGI. The CDR3 here is CASRGGPSSYNEQFF. The CDR3 nucleotides are TGTGCCAGCAGGGGAGGGCCCAGCTCCTACAATGAGCAGTTCTTC.

The chain links TRBV6-2 or TRBV6-3 to TRBJ1-1, with D hard to call. Germline CDR1 and CDR2: MNHEY and SVGEGT. The ends were cut back, 2 bases at V and 7 bases at J, with 14 bases in the middle. CDR3 size: 14 residues. CDR3 protein: CASSYPPRGSEAFF. The CDR3 bases are TGTGCCAGCAGTTACCCTCCCCGAGGCAGTGAAGCTTTCTTT.

The table lists this clone with a few counts. The DNA for the CDR3 is TGTGCCAGCAGTGAACCCCTAGCGGGATTCTACGAGCAGTACTTC. It is translated as CASSEPLAGFYEQYF. V gene TRBV6-1 combines with J gene TRBJ2-7; 9 bases align to TRBD2. Looked up from germline, CDR1 is MNHNS and CDR2 is SASEGT. This CDR3 spans 15 amino acids. Trimming cost V 2 bases and J 3 bases; bases outside gene matches: 5.

The CDR3 sequence is CAISDSTGMNTEAFF. In DNA, the CDR3 is TGTGCCATCAGTGATAGTACAGGAATGAACACTGAAGCTTTCTTT. The chain combines TRBV10-3 with TRBJ1-1, with a weak D call TRBD1 (5 bases). Germline V gene data show CDR1 as ENHRY and CDR2 as SYGVKD. The CDR3 totals 15 residues. Trimming took 3 bases from V and 0 from J, leaving 11 bases between them.

The CDR3 DNA sequence: TGTGCCAGTAGGTCGGACAGGTTTTTTTATGGCTACACCTTC. Translating gives CASRSDRFFYGYTF. The chain joins TRBV19 to TRBJ1-2; 7 bases are shared with TRBD1. The length of the CDR3 is 14 residues. Trimming took 6 bases from V and 5 from J; bases not matched to a gene: 9. Germline CDR1 reads LNHDA; CDR2 reads SQIVND (reference sequence).

The chain recombines TRBV4-3 with TRBJ1-2, with D possibly matching TRBD1 (5 bases). The germline CDR1 and CDR2 sequences are LGHNA and YSLEER. Deletions cut 4 bases from V and 3 bases from J, with 9 bases between. CDR3 length: 13 amino acids. For the CDR3, the DNA is TGCGCCAGCAGCCTCGGACAATACTATGGCTACACCTTC. This encodes CASSLGQYYGYTF.

The V call is TRBV7-9, the J call TRBJ1-2; D ambiguous. Germline-derived CDR1 and CDR2 are SEHNR and FQNEAQ (reference sequence). V was cut by 3 bases and J by 1 base, with 9 bases left in between. The length of the CDR3 is 14 residues. CDR3 in amino acids: CASSFGLDNYGYTF. The CDR3 region has the DNA TGTGCCAGCAGCTTCGGACTAGATAACTATGGCTACACCTTC.

The gene calls are TRBV6-6 and TRBJ1-5; maybe TRBD1 (6 bases). The CDR3 runs to 16 residues. The V end was cut by 2 bases, the J end by 6 bases, with 17 bases between. Germline V gene data show CDR1 as MNHNY and CDR2 as SVGAGI (reference sequence). The CDR3 coding sequence is TGTGCCAGCAGTTACACCACAGGGTTCGGTGGTCAGCCCCAGCATTTT. Its translation: CASSYTTGFGGQPQHF.

This rearrangement joins TRBV30 to TRBJ2-1; 14 bases are shared with TRBD2. V shed 1 base, J shed 8 bases, and the junction held 7 bases outside the gene matches. This CDR3 contains 16 residues. CDR1 is GTSNPN, CDR2 SVGIG, per germline (reference sequence). The CDR3 DNA reads as TGTGCCTGGAGTGGCGGGACTAGCGGGAGTGGGGATGAGCAGTTCTTC. Protein product: CAWSGGTSGSGDEQFF.

The chain uses TRBV5-5 and TRBJ2-5; 12 bases line up with TRBD2. The CDR3 is 14 amino acids. The junction had 2 bases not matched to a gene; V was cut back by 3 bases and J by 5 bases. Germline CDR1 and CDR2: SGHKS and YYEKEE (reference sequence). CDR3 DNA: TGTGCCAGCAGCTCGACTAGCGGGAGTGAGACCCAGTACTTC. This codes for CASSSTSGSETQYF. Based on the CDR3 plus reference TRBV5-5 and TRBJ2-5, the full variable domain is DAGVTQSPTHLIKTRGQQVTLRCSPISGHKSVSWYQQVLGQGPQFIFQYYEKEERGRGNFPDRFSARQFPNYSSELNVNALLLGDSALYLCASSSTSGSETQYFGPGTRLLVL.

The chain has TRBV28 and TRBJ1-1, with 9 bases lining up with TRBD1. CDR1 MDHEN and CDR2 SYDVKM come from the germline V gene. The CDR3 runs 14 residues. V lost 3 bases to trimming and J lost 4 bases; unmatched junction nucleotides: 3. The CDR3 nucleotides are TGTGCCAGCAGTTTCCAGGACAGGGGCACTGAAGCTTTCTTT. This sequence encodes CASSFQDRGTEAFF.

The chain recombines TRBV6-5 with TRBJ1-5, with D possibly TRBD1 on 6 matching bases. Germline lookup yields CDR1 MNHEY and CDR2 SVGAGI. Trimming stripped 6 bases from V and 7 bases from J, with 13 bases between. The length of the CDR3 is 13 residues. The CDR3 sequence is CASRDSLSQPQHF. In DNA form, the CDR3 reads TGTGCCAGCAGGGACAGTCTATCCCAGCCCCAGCATTTT.

This clone has more than one count but fewer than ten. The chain links TRBV19 to TRBJ2-1; the match to TRBD2 covers 8 bases. Trimming took 4 bases from V and 7 from J; bases not matched to a gene: 9. The CDR3 loop spans 15 amino acids. Germline CDR1 is LNHDA and CDR2 is SQIVND (reference sequence). The CDR3 reads CASSTSGRVGNEQFF. The CDR3 nucleotides are TGTGCCAGTAGTACGAGCGGGAGAGTGGGAAATGAGCAGTTCTTC.

The J gene is TRBJ1-5, the V gene TRBV7-2, with D hard to call. Per germline, CDR1 SGHTA and CDR2 FQGNSA. The CDR3 is made up of 13 amino acids. The germline V and J ends were trimmed by 1 base and 7 bases, with 8 bases remaining between them. The CDR3: CASSLERHQPQHF. CDR3 nucleotide sequence: TGTGCCAGCAGCTTAGAAAGACACCAGCCCCAGCATTTT.

The chain's CDR3 is CAWRDRGYNSPLHF. The DNA of the CDR3 is TGTGCCTGGAGGGACAGGGGGTATAATTCACCCCTCCACTTT. The chain carries TRBV30 and TRBJ1-6; 10 bases align to TRBD1. The ends lost 3 bases at V and 4 bases at J; junction bases unmatched: 0. The germline V gene has CDR1 GTSNPN and CDR2 SVGIG (reference sequence). This CDR3 has 14 amino acids.

Here the CDR3 DNA reads TGTGCCAGCAGTGACCAGGGGCGCTTGTACGAGCAGTACTTC. Amino acids: CASSDQGRLYEQYF. The rearrangement joins TRBV2 to TRBJ2-7; perhaps TRBD1 as D (6 bases). CDR3 length equals 14 residues. V lost 3 bases and J lost 4, with 13 bases in between. Germline V gene sequence: CDR1 SNHLY, CDR2 FYNNEI. Filled out from reference TRBV2 and TRBJ2-7, the complete variable domain reads EPEVTQTPSHQVTQMGQEVILRCVPISNHLYFYWYRQILGQKVEFLVSFYNNEISEKSEIFDDQFSVERPDGSNFTLKIRSTKLEDSAMYFCASSDQGRLYEQYFGPGTRLTVT.

This clone has just a few counts. This chain links TRBV7-9 with TRBJ2-7; D not resolved. The CDR3 sequence is 15 residues long. Germline V gene sequence: CDR1 SEHNR, CDR2 FQNEAQ (reference sequence). V was clipped by 1 base and J by 0 bases, with 10 bases between them. Written as DNA, the CDR3 is TGTGCCAGCAGCTTAGATGTGGCCAGCTCCTACGAGCAGTACTTC. Residues: CASSLDVASSYEQYF.

The gene calls are TRBV7-2 and TRBJ2-1; D gene uncertain. Deletions cut 5 bases from V and 0 bases from J, with 11 bases between. The CDR3 totals 15 residues. Germline V gene data show CDR1 as SGHTA and CDR2 as FQGNSA. CDR3 loop: CASSVHSPSYNEQFF. As DNA, the CDR3 is TGTGCCAGCAGCGTACACAGCCCCTCCTACAATGAGCAGTTCTTC. Filled out from reference TRBV7-2 and TRBJ2-1, the complete variable domain reads GAGVSQSPSNKVTEKGKDVELRCDPISGHTALYWYRQSLGQGLEFLIYFQGNSAPDKSGLPSDRFSAERTGGSVSTLTIQRTQQEDSAVYLCASSVHSPSYNEQFFGPGTRLTVL.

This chain uses TRBV5-4 with TRBJ2-7; 11 nucleotides line up with TRBD2. Trimming took 4 bases from V and 3 from J; bases not matched to a gene: 15. There are 18 residues in the CDR3. CDR1 SGHNT and CDR2 YYREEE come from the germline V gene (reference sequence). CDR3 sequence reads: CASSPGIAGGPNDYEQYF. The CDR3 DNA sequence: TGTGCCAGCAGCCCCGGGATAGCGGGAGGGCCTAATGACTACGAGCAGTACTTC.